This record looks at one TCR beta chain sequence and its context. Its antigen remains unidentified. This sample is part of a study of T cell responses to AZD1222 COVID-19 vaccine. Findings and caveats of the study: The repertoires were collected only after the peak T cell response. Vaccine-related CD4 TCRs covered spike, predominating at 160-218 and 743-854. A rise in Spike-specific TCR breadth and depth followed two AZD1222 doses. Possibly, clonal diversity was underestimated; donors were largely white British and included more females.

Profiled with immunoSEQ multiplex PCR; TCRdb holds only in-frame clones, not every one. The repertoire has 120,000 or so clones, 90% of them found once; the top ten carry around 4.5%. The CDR3 is 16 residues long. V dropped 2 bases and J dropped 4 bases, with 15 bases sitting between them. Germline CDR1 KGHSH, CDR2 LQKENI. This clonotype was sampled from an adult in good health. J is TRBJ2-4 and V is TRBV18, with unresolved D. Sequences were derived from peripheral blood, sampled on day 0 of MenACWY control vaccination. The CDR3 protein is CASSPGPSLPKNIQYF. CDR3 nucleotide sequence: TGTGCCAGCTCACCAGGACCGAGCTTGCCAAAAAACATTCAGTACTTC.